This T cell receptor (beta chain) was observed in a study of CD8+ T cells in alopecia areata. About the research overall: Twice daily, treated patients received 5 to 10 mg of oral tofacitinib. Patients in the study were on tofacitinib for 6 to 18 months, then off it for 6 months.

CDR3 length: 12 residues. Per germline, CDR1 MNHEY and CDR2 SMNVEV (reference sequence). The V end was cut by 2 bases, the J end by 4 bases, with 3 bases between. Sequencing relied on a cDNA template that was reverse transcribed from extracted RNA. TCRdb's copy holds only in-frame clones and misses some; the assay was immunoSEQ multiplex PCR. In the table there are about 180,000 clones, roughly 60% of which are singletons. From alopecia areata patients, lesional scalp punch biopsies and peripheral blood were collected. The specimen comprised CD4+ T cells sorted from blood, sampled at week 0. The V call is TRBV27, the J call TRBJ1-5; no firm D call. The receptor was derived from a human donor with alopecia areata. DNA for the CDR3: TGTGCCAGCAGTTTACTGAATCAGCCCCAGCATTTT. Translating it yields CASSLLNQPQHF.